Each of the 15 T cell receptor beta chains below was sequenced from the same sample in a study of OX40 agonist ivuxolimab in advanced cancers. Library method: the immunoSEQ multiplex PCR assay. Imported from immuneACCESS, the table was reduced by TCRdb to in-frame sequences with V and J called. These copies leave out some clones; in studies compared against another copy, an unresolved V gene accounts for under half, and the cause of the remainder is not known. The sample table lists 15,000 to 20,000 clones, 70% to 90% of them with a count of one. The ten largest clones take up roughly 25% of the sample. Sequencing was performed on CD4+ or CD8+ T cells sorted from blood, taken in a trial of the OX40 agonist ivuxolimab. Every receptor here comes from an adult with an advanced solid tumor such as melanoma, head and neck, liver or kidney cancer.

The CDR3 region is CASSYGNLGSYGYTF. CDR3 bases: TGTGCCAGCAGTTACGGCAATTTGGGGAGCTATGGCTACACCTTC. The gene calls are TRBV6-6 and TRBJ1-2; D gene uncertain. The V end lost 2 bases, the J end lost 4 bases, and 14 bases lay between the germline ends. The CDR3 spans 15 residues. CDR1 is MNHNY and CDR2 is SVGAGI in the germline V gene (reference sequence).

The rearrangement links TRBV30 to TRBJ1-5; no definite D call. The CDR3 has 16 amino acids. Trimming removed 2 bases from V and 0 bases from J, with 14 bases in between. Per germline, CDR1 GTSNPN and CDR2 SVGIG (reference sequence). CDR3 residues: CAWSPNPGHSNQPQHF. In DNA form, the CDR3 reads TGTGCCTGGAGTCCTAACCCGGGCCATAGCAATCAGCCCCAGCATTTT.

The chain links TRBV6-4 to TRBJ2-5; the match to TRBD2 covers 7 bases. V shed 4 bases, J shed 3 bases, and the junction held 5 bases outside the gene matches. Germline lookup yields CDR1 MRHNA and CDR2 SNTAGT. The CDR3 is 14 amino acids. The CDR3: CASSAWGGEETQYF. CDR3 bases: TGTGCCAGCAGTGCCTGGGGAGGGGAAGAGACCCAGTACTTC.

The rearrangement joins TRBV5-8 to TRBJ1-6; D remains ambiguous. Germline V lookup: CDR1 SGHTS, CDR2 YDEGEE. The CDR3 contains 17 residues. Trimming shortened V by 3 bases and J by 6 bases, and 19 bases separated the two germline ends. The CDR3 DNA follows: TGTGCCAGCAGCTCCCGAGGACGAAACCTACCTAATTCACCCCTCCACTTT. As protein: CASSSRGRNLPNSPLHF.

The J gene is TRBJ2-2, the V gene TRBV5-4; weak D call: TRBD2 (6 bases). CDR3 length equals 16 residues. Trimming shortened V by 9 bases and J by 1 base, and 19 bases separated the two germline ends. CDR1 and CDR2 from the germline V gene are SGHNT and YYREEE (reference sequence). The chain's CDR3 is CATLSPGGENTGELFF. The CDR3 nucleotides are TGTGCCACCTTATCCCCCGGGGGTGAGAACACCGGGGAGCTGTTTTTT. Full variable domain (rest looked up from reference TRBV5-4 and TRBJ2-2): ETGVTQSPTHLIKTRGQQVTLRCSSQSGHNTVSWYQQALGQGPQFIFQYYREEENGRGNFPPRFSGLQFPNYSSELNVNALELDDSALYLCATLSPGGENTGELFFGEGSRLTVL.

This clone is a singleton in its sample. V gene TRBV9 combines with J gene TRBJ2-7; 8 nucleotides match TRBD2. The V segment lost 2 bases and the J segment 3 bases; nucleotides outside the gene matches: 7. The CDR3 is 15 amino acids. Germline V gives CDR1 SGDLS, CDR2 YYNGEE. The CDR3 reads CASSVGLAGRYEQYF. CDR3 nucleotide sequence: TGTGCCAGCAGCGTCGGGCTAGCGGGCCGCTACGAGCAGTACTTC.

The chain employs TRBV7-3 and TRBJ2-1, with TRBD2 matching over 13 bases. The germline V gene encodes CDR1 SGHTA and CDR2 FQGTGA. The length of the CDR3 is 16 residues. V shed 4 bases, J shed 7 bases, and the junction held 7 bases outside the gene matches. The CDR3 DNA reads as TGTGCCAGCAGCTCCGCCGGGGGACTAGCGGGGAATGAGCAGTTCTTC. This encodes CASSSAGGLAGNEQFF.

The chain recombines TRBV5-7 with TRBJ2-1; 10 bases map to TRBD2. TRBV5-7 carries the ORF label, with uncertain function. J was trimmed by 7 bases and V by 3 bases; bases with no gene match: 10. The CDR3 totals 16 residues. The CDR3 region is CASSSPLAGGVNEQFF. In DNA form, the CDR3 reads TGTGCCAGCAGCTCCCCCTTAGCGGGAGGCGTAAATGAGCAGTTCTTC.

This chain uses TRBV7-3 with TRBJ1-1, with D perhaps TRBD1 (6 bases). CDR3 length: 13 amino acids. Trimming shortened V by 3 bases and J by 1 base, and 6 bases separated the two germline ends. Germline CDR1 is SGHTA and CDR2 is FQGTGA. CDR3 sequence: CASSFRGNTEAFF. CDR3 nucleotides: TGTGCCAGCAGCTTCAGGGGGAACACTGAAGCTTTCTTT.

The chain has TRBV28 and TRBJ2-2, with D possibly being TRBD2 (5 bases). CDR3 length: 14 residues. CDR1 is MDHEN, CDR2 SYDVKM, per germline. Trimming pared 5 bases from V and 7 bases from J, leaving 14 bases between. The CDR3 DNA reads TGTGCCAGCAGTCCTAGCTTGGTTGGCGGGGAGCTGTTTTTT. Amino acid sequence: CASSPSLVGGELFF.

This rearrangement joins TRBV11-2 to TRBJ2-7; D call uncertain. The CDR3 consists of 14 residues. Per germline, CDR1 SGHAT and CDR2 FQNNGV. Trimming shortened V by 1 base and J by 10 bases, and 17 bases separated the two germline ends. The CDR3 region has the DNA TGTGCCAGCAGCTTAGTGTCGGTTAACGGGCTACAGTACTTC. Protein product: CASSLVSVNGLQYF.

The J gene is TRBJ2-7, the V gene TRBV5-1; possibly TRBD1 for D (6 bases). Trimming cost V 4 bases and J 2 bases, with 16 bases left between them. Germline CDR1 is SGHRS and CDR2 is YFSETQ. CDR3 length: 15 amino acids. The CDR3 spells CASSQLGTTTYEQYF. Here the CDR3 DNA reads TGCGCCAGCAGCCAGCTCGGGACAACCACCTACGAGCAGTACTTC.

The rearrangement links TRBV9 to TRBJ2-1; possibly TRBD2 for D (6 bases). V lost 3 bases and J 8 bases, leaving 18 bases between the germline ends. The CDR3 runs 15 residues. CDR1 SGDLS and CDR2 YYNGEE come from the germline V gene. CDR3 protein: CASSARRAGLHEQFF. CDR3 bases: TGTGCCAGCAGCGCTCGGAGGGCCGGACTCCATGAGCAGTTCTTC.

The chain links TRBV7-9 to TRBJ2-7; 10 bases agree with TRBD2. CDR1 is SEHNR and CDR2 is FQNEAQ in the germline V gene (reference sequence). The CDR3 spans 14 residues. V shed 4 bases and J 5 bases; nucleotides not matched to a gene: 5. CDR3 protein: CASSSTLAGDEQYF. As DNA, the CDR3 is TGTGCCAGCAGCTCGACCCTAGCGGGAGACGAGCAGTACTTC.

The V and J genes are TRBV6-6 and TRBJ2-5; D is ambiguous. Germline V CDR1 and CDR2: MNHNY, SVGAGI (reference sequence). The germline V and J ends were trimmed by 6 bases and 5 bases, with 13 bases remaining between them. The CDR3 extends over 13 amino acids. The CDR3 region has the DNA TGTGCCAGCAGCTTTACAGTAGGGGAGACCCAGTACTTC. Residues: CASSFTVGETQYF.